Shown below are 12 T cell receptor beta chains from a single sample sequenced in a study of blood T cell repertoires in COVID-19. Method: immunoSEQ multiplex PCR; TCRdb's copy keeps in-frame clones and lacks some. Of 150,000 to 160,000 clones listed, roughly nine tenths are singletons. The sample was peripheral blood. These receptors were collected from a woman in her 70s with acute or convalescent COVID-19.

The chain uses TRBV6-2 or TRBV6-3 and TRBJ1-5; 10 bases fit TRBD1. Germline values: CDR1 MNHEY, CDR2 SVGEGT. After removal of 0 bases from V and 2 bases from J, the junction contained 13 bases not matched to a gene. The CDR3 runs to 20 residues. CDR3 loop: CASSYSIGQGETHGNQPQHF. CDR3 nucleotide sequence: TGTGCCAGCAGTTACTCTATCGGACAGGGGGAGACGCATGGCAATCAGCCCCAGCATTTT.

The chain uses TRBV6-1 and TRBJ1-1; D unresolved. Trimming shortened V by 3 bases and J by 7 bases, and 15 bases separated the two germline ends. The germline CDR1 and CDR2 sequences are MNHNS and SASEGT. The CDR3 length is 14 residues. The chain's CDR3 is CASSEAILRNEAFF. The CDR3 nucleotides read TGTGCCAGCAGTGAGGCCATCCTTCGAAATGAAGCTTTCTTT.

The chain has TRBV7-2 and TRBJ1-1, with a tentative D call TRBD1 (6 bases). Per the germline V gene, CDR1 is SGHTA and CDR2 is FQGNSA. Trimming removed 4 bases from V and 6 bases from J, with 18 bases in between. This CDR3 is 15 amino acids long. The CDR3 DNA sequence: TGTGCCAGCAGCTCGAAACTTCCAGGGGTACCTGAAGCTTTCTTT. Translating it yields CASSSKLPGVPEAFF.

The rearrangement uses TRBV11-2 and TRBJ1-2; D is uncertain. The CDR3 is made up of 13 amino acids. Trimming cost V 3 bases and J 8 bases, with 13 bases left between them. CDR1 is SGHAT, CDR2 FQNNGV, per germline. As DNA, the CDR3 is TGTGCCAGCAGCTTTGACAAGTCATACGGCTACACCTTC. Translating it yields CASSFDKSYGYTF.

The V gene is TRBV6-5, the J gene TRBJ1-2; 7 positions match TRBD1. Germline V gene data show CDR1 as MNHEY and CDR2 as SVGAGI. The CDR3 length is 14 residues. Unmatched junction bases numbered 8, after V lost 4 bases and J lost 6 bases. The chain's CDR3 is CASSSRQGRDGYTF. In DNA, the CDR3 is TGTGCCAGCAGTTCGAGACAGGGCAGAGATGGCTACACCTTC.

J is TRBJ1-1 and V is TRBV6-5; 7 positions agree with TRBD1. The CDR3 totals 16 residues. V lost 3 bases to trimming and J lost 5 bases; unmatched junction nucleotides: 12. The germline V gene has CDR1 MNHEY and CDR2 SVGAGI. The CDR3: CASSYAEQGGLTEAFF. CDR3 in DNA: TGTGCCAGCAGTTATGCTGAGCAAGGGGGCTTGACTGAAGCTTTCTTT.

This chain's CDR3 is CASSPPRTGLRNTIYF. The CDR3 region has the DNA TGTGCCAGCAGCCCGCCCCGGACAGGGTTGAGAAACACCATATATTTT. This rearrangement joins TRBV14 to TRBJ1-3; 8 bases fit TRBD1. This CDR3 contains 16 residues. J lost 5 bases, V lost 4 bases, and 10 bases had no gene match. Germline-derived CDR1 and CDR2 are SGHDN and FVKESK. The variable domain in full, with the rest retrieved from reference TRBV14 and TRBJ1-3, is EAGVTQFPSHSVIEKGQTVTLRCDPISGHDNLYWYRRVMGKEIKFLLHFVKESKQDESGMPNNRFLAERTGGTYSTLKVQPAELEDSGVYFCASSPPRTGLRNTIYFGEGSWLTVV.

The rearrangement links TRBV4-1 to TRBJ2-1; D might be TRBD2 (5 bases). The CDR3 is made up of 15 amino acids. The ends were cut back, 1 base at V and 6 bases at J, with 13 bases in the middle. Germline CDR1 reads MGHRA; CDR2 reads YSYEKL. CDR3 sequence: CASSQGSSRGNEQFF. The CDR3 coding sequence is TGCGCCAGCAGCCAAGGATCTAGCCGGGGCAATGAGCAGTTCTTC.

The chain joins TRBV28 to TRBJ2-6, with a weak D call TRBD1 (5 bases). This CDR3 is 15 amino acids long. Germline CDR1 is MDHEN and CDR2 is SYDVKM. Between the trimmed V and J ends, which lost 3 bases and 1 base, there was a span of 7 bases. CDR3 amino acids: CASSFRGSGANVLTF. CDR3 DNA sequence: TGTGCCAGCAGTTTTAGGGGATCTGGGGCCAACGTCCTGACTTTC.

CDR3 amino acids: CASSPNRGGTGELFF. DNA for the CDR3: TGTGCCAGCAGTCCAAACAGGGGAGGTACCGGGGAGCTGTTTTTT. The chain combines TRBV2 with TRBJ2-2, with D perhaps TRBD1 (7 bases). The V and J ends lost 5 bases and 5 bases respectively, with 15 bases between them. Per the germline V gene, CDR1 is SNHLY and CDR2 is FYNNEI. CDR3 length: 15 amino acids.

The chain employs TRBV19 and TRBJ2-1, with TRBD2 as a possible D gene (6 bases). V lost 1 base to trimming and J lost 9 bases, with 10 bases between them. CDR1 is LNHDA, CDR2 SQIVND, per germline (reference sequence). The CDR3 loop spans 13 amino acids. The CDR3 sequence: CASSIVAGSEQFF. In DNA form, the CDR3 reads TGTGCCAGTAGTATAGTTGCGGGGAGTGAGCAGTTCTTC.

The chain has TRBV7-9 and TRBJ1-1; a weak D match, TRBD1 (6 bases). CDR3 length: 11 residues. CDR1 SEHNR and CDR2 FQNEAQ come from the germline V gene (reference sequence). Trimming took 5 bases from V and 6 from J, leaving 7 bases between them. The CDR3 bases are TGTGCCAGCAGCCGGACAGCTGAAGCTTTCTTT. This sequence encodes CASSRTAEAFF.